One and the same sample provided the 8 T cell receptor delta chains below, sequenced in a study of gamma-delta chains in newborns, infants, children. TCRdb re-processed the reads via CATT. The sample lists 7,000 or so delta-chain clones, 0.6% to 0.8% occurring once. Sequencing was carried out using blood. The receptors were gathered from a child who was a newborn, infant or young child, either healthy, febrile or measles-vaccinated (not recorded which).

This clone is deemed medium-sized. CDR3 residues: CACDPLLGDGPLTAQLFF. CDR3 nucleotide sequence: TGTGCCTGTGACCCGTTACTGGGGGATGGTCCTTTGACAGCACAACTCTTCTTT. The chain recombines TRDV2 with TRDJ2, with 10 bases identical to TRDD3. CDR3 size: 18 residues. Trimming removed 3 bases from V and 0 bases from J; junction bases left unmatched: 9. Germline V gives CDR1 GEAIGNYY, CDR2 EKD.

The table lists this clone with a few counts. A much more abundant neighbour one base away suggests this may be a read error. The gene calls are TRDV2 and TRDJ2, with D unresolved. The CDR3 length is 15 residues. V lost 0 bases, J lost 2 bases, and 9 bases lay in between. Germline assignment: CDR1 GEAIGNYY and CDR2 EKD. CDR3 nucleotides: TGTGCCTGTGACACCGCGGGTGACTTGACAGCACAACTCTTCTTT. It is translated as CACDTAGDLTAQLFF.

In this sample, this clone turned up a few times. The TCRdb protein, from a much larger clone, departs from this DNA's translation at residue 11, likely by read error; the protein shown derives from the DNA. V gene TRDV2 combines with J gene TRDJ3, with 10 bases aligning to TRDD3. CDR3 size: 18 residues. J lost 5 bases, V lost 1 base, and 7 bases had no gene match. CDR1 is GEAIGNYY and CDR2 is EKD in the germline V gene. This CDR3 is CACDTGGYSSGDTRQMFF. The CDR3 region has the DNA TGTGCCTGTGACACTGGGGGATACAGTTCCGGGGACACCCGACAGATGTTTTTC.

This clone was found a few times. A much larger clone lies a single base off, so this may be a read error. V and J are TRDV2 and TRDJ2; D is ambiguous. There are 17 residues in the CDR3. CDR1 is GEAIGNYY and CDR2 is EKD in the germline V gene. The ends were cut back, 3 bases at V and 0 bases at J, with 16 bases in the middle. In nucleotides, the CDR3 is TGTGCCTGTGACTCCTTGTGGGTTCCAGCTTTGACAGCACAACTCTTCTTT. Encoded protein: CACDSLWVPALTAQLFF.

A note on this clone: A much larger clone lies a single base off, so this may be a read error. This rearrangement joins TRDV2 to TRDJ3, with 7 bases that match TRDD3. The V segment lost 1 base and the J segment 0 bases; nucleotides outside the gene matches: 8. The CDR3 length is 19 residues. Germline V lookup: CDR1 GEAIGNYY, CDR2 EKD. The CDR3 sequence: CACDTGGILISWDTRQMFF. CDR3 bases: TGTGCCTGTGACACTGGGGGAATCCTCATCTCCTGGGACACCCGACAGATGTTTTTC.

Within the sample, this clone is medium-sized. Additional DNA sequences in this sample encode the identical CDR3. The chain recombines TRDV2 with TRDJ3, with 8 bases matching TRDD3. With V trimmed by 0 bases and J by 0 bases, 9 bases remained unmatched. From germline, CDR1 is GEAIGNYY and CDR2 EKD. The CDR3 length is 20 residues. CDR3 sequence (DNA): TGTGCCTGTGACACCGTGACTGGGGGCCCAAGCTCCTGGGACACCCGACAGATGTTTTTC. Translation gives CACDTVTGGPSSWDTRQMFF.

A word on this clone: The translation of this DNA and the TCRdb protein of a much larger clone differ at residue 3, probably owing to a read error; the protein shown here is translated from the DNA. The chain carries TRDV2 and TRDJ2; 10 bases match TRDD3. The CDR3 covers 16 residues. CDR1 is GEAIGNYY and CDR2 is EKD in the germline V gene. The chain's CDR3 is CARDTVGDTITAQLFF. In DNA form, the CDR3 reads TGTGCCCGTGACACCGTGGGGGATACTATCACAGCACAACTCTTCTTT.

This clone was observed a handful of times. A read error may be the cause here, since a much bigger clone is one base away. Other DNA sequences within the sample encode an identical CDR3. This chain joins TRDV2 and TRDJ3; TRDD3 matches at 10 bases. The CDR3 consists of 18 residues. CDR1 and CDR2 (germline): GEAIGNYY, EKD. The J segment lost 0 bases and the V segment lost 3 bases, leaving 4 bases of the junction unmatched. The CDR3 is CACDYWGISSWDTRQMFF. In DNA form, the CDR3 reads TGTGCCTGTGACTACTGGGGGATTAGCTCCTGGGACACCCGACAGATGTTTTTC.